A selection of T cell receptor beta chains follows, all from one sample in a study of OX40 agonist ivuxolimab in advanced cancers. The assay was immunoSEQ multiplex PCR, and TCRdb's table has in-frame clones only and misses some. Of about 50,000 clones listed, about three quarters are singletons. The starting material was CD4+ or CD8+ T cells sorted from blood, obtained in a trial of the OX40 agonist ivuxolimab. The receptors here all came from an adult with an advanced solid tumor such as melanoma, head and neck, liver or kidney cancer. Each CDR3 is given with its conserved first and last residue. A D gene is named only where the DNA matches it firmly. Size values are once, few and many counts, or a class for expanded clones, and some rows have none.

d_gene	v_gene	j_gene	abundance	CDR3aa	CDR3nt
TRBD2	TRBV5-4	TRBJ2-1	few	CASSNKAGVGYEQFF	TGTGCCAGCAGCAACAAAGCGGGAGTAGGCTATGAGCAGTTCTTC
TRBD1	TRBV7-9	TRBJ1-2	medium-sized	CASSLGTGPYGYTF	TGTGCCAGCAGCTTGGGGACAGGCCCCTATGGCTACACCTTC
-	TRBV5-1	TRBJ2-1	-	CASSLGHGDRSSYNEQFF	TGCGCCAGCAGCTTGGGACATGGGGACCGGAGCTCCTACAATGAGCAGTTCTTC
-	TRBV7-8	TRBJ2-7	-	CASSLYGATYEQYF	TGTGCCAGCAGCTTATACGGGGCAACCTACGAGCAGTACTTC
TRBD2	TRBV11-3	TRBJ2-1	-	CASSLGLAGDSSYNEQFF	TGTGCCAGCAGCTTGGGACTAGCGGGCGATAGCTCCTACAATGAGCAGTTCTTC
TRBD2	TRBV10-3	TRBJ2-5	-	CAISVSALAGELGETQYF	TGTGCCATCAGTGTCTCGGCACTAGCGGGAGAATTAGGAGAGACCCAGTACTTC
-	TRBV5-6	TRBJ2-3	-	CASSLFYSGSTDTQYF	TGTGCCAGCAGCTTATTCTACAGCGGGAGCACAGATACGCAGTATTTT
-	TRBV7-7	TRBJ1-5	-	CASSLSAYSNQPQHF	TGTGCCAGCAGCTTATCCGCGTATAGCAATCAGCCCCAGCATTTT
-	TRBV18	TRBJ1-2	-	CASSPRVKGTENYGYTF	TGTGCCAGCTCCCCAAGGGTGAAGGGGACTGAGAACTATGGCTACACCTTC
-	TRBV29-1	TRBJ2-5	-	CSVVREQETQYF	TGCAGCGTTGTACGAGAACAAGAGACCCAGTACTTC
-	TRBV6-6	TRBJ1-4	-	CASSLRQSTNEKLFF	TGTGCCAGCAGTCTACGACAGTCAACTAATGAAAAACTGTTTTTT
TRBD1	TRBV30	TRBJ2-7	-	CAWSTGTGGLGEQYF	TGTGCCTGGAGTACCGGGACAGGGGGCTTGGGGGAGCAGTACTTC
TRBD2	TRBV29-1	TRBJ2-5	-	CSALTSGETQYF	TGCAGCGCCCTGACTAGCGGTGAGACCCAGTACTTC
-	TRBV14	TRBJ1-1	-	CASSQVYTEAFF	TGTGCCAGCAGCCAAGTGTACACTGAAGCTTTCTTT
-	TRBV11-2	TRBJ1-1	medium-sized	CASSEWNTEAFF	TGTGCCAGCAGCGAATGGAACACTGAAGCTTTCTTT
-	TRBV10-1	TRBJ2-1	-	CASSESYVNEQFF	TGCGCCAGCAGTGAGTCGTATGTTAATGAGCAGTTCTTC
TRBD2	TRBV10-3	TRBJ2-7	-	CAISPGRAGEQYF	TGTGCCATCAGCCCCGGGAGGGCCGGGGAGCAGTACTTC
-	TRBV6-5	TRBJ2-5	-	CASSVGGVGETQYF	TGTGCCAGCAGTGTGGGGGGTGTCGGTGAGACCCAGTACTTC
-	TRBV10-1	TRBJ2-1	-	CASSTGTYNEQFF	TGCGCCAGCAGCACAGGGACCTACAATGAGCAGTTCTTC
TRBD2	TRBV6-4	TRBJ2-7	-	CASSAGGGIGTYEQYF	TGTGCCAGCAGCGCGGGGGGAGGCATCGGAACCTACGAGCAGTACTTC
-	TRBV30	TRBJ2-1	-	CAWSVMDEQFF	TGTGCCTGGAGTGTAATGGATGAGCAGTTCTTC
-	TRBV6-7	TRBJ2-1	-	CASSPDRYNEQFF	TGTGCCAGCAGTCCCGACAGATACAATGAGCAGTTCTTC
TRBD1	TRBV28	TRBJ1-1	-	CASSMGQGRPTEAFF	TGTGCCAGCAGCATGGGACAGGGGCGGCCCACTGAAGCTTTCTTT
TRBD1	TRBV5-8	TRBJ1-6	-	CASSLVLDREDSPLHF	TGTGCCAGCAGCTTGGTGCTGGACAGGGAGGATTCACCCCTCCACTTT